This T cell receptor beta chain comes out of a study of cytomegalovirus exposure and HLA in healthy donors. Looking at the study overall: It was reported in a later analysis that the 120 or so validation repertoires used the same platform as the approximately 690 first-cohort repertoires.

Study results and caveats: The tendency of first-cohort TCR clusters to co-occur in the 90 to 150 validation repertoires emerged from a later analysis. In vitro checks showed that a few CMV-associated chains really do target CMV antigens.

With respect to this clone: Its specificity is not known.

Here immunoSEQ multiplex PCR was the method, and the copy in TCRdb shows in-frame clones only, minus some. The sample carries hundreds of thousands of clones, just over 85% recorded once. With 6 bases removed from V and 2 bases from J, the gap between germline ends came to 14 bases. The CDR3 runs 14 residues. Germline values: CDR1 SGHRS, CDR2 YFSETQ. The source of this sequence is a woman aged 18 to 35 in good health and CMV-seronegative. The chain carries TRBV5-1 and TRBJ1-1; the D gene is possibly TRBD1 (5 bases). The sample consisted of PBMCs. CDR3 DNA: TGCGCCAGCAACCCCGCAGGGCAAAACACTGAAGCTTTCTTT. Its protein is CASNPAGQNTEAFF. The full variable domain, with the rest looked up from reference TRBV5-1 and TRBJ1-1, is KAGVTQTPRYLIKTRGQQVTLSCSPISGHRSVSWYQQTPGQGLQFLFEYFSETQRNKGNFPGRFSGRQFSNSRSEMNVSTLELGDSALYLCASNPAGQNTEAFFGQGTRLTVV.